This is a list of T cell receptor beta chains from one sample in a study of cytomegalovirus exposure and HLA in healthy donors. TCRdb's copy holds only in-frame clones and misses some; the assay was immunoSEQ multiplex PCR. The sample holds 120,000 or so clones, roughly four fifths seen once. The sample comprised PBMCs. The receptors shown here come from a man aged 18 to 29 in good health and CMV-seronegative. The CDR3 runs from the conserved cysteine through the conserved F or W. A D gene is named only where the DNA matches it firmly. Where a row states a size, it is once, few, many or the class of an expanded clone; other rows omit it.

size,J,V,D,DNA,CDR3
.,TRBJ2-1,TRBV29-1,.,TGCAGCGTTGGACACCTCAATGAGCAGTTCTTC,CSVGHLNEQFF
.,TRBJ2-7,TRBV6-5,.,TGTGCCAGCAGTTTAGGACTCTTCTCCTACGAGCAGTACTTC,CASSLGLFSYEQYF
few,TRBJ2-7,TRBV4-3,TRBD1,TGCGCCAGCAGCCAAGAGACAGGGACCTACGAGCAGTACTTC,CASSQETGTYEQYF
.,TRBJ1-2,TRBV5-1,.,TGCGCCAGCAGCTTGTACGGCAGGGATTATGGCTACACCTTC,CASSLYGRDYGYTF
.,TRBJ2-7,TRBV6-5,.,TGTGCCAGCAGTTACACCCTGGACAGCTACGAGCAGTACTTC,CASSYTLDSYEQYF
.,TRBJ1-2,TRBV7-9,.,TGTGCCAGCAGCTTAGATGTCGGGGGGGATCCGAACTATGGCTACACCTTC,CASSLDVGGDPNYGYTF
.,TRBJ1-4,TRBV6-5,.,TGTGCCAGCAGCCGGGGATCAACTAGTGAAAAACTGTTTTTT,CASSRGSTSEKLFF
.,TRBJ2-7,TRBV9,.,TGTGCCAGCAGCGCCGCGGGCCACGAGCAGTACTTC,CASSAAGHEQYF
few,TRBJ1-6,TRBV7-2,TRBD1,TGTGCCAGCAGCTTCGGACAGGCACTGAATTCACCCCTCCACTTT,CASSFGQALNSPLHF
.,TRBJ2-1,TRBV9,.,TGTGCCAGCAGCGTAGCTAACGGGGGACTTTACAATGAGCAGTTCTTC,CASSVANGGLYNEQFF
.,TRBJ2-2,TRBV7-2,.,TGTGCCAGCAGCTCGACTTGGGGCAACACCGGGGAGCTGTTTTTT,CASSSTWGNTGELFF
once,TRBJ2-1,TRBV2,.,TGTGCCAGCAGGAACAACCGTCCGGGGAATGAGCAGTTCTTC,CASRNNRPGNEQFF
.,TRBJ1-1,TRBV6-4,.,TGTGCCAGGAGTGGCTCCCAGGGCACTATGAACACTGAAGCTTTCTTT,CARSGSQGTMNTEAFF
.,TRBJ2-1,TRBV4-1,.,TGCGCCAGCAGCCAAGTTCCGGGATTCAATGAGCAGTTCTTC,CASSQVPGFNEQFF
.,TRBJ1-2,TRBV2,.,TGTGCCCAAGCGGCCACTACCGCTAACTATGGCTACACCTTC,CAQAATTANYGYTF
.,TRBJ1-1,TRBV4-1,.,TGCGCCAGCAGTCTCAGATGGGGCAGGGTCTGGGTGAACACTGAAGCTTTCTTT,CASSLRWGRVWVNTEAFF
few,TRBJ1-1,TRBV7-9,.,TGTGCCAGCAGCTCGACAGGACCCACTGAAGCTTTCTTT,CASSSTGPTEAFF
.,TRBJ1-2,TRBV13,TRBD1,TGTGCCAGCAGCTTAGAAGGGGGCAGTCTCTATGGCTACACCTTC,CASSLEGGSLYGYTF
.,TRBJ2-7,TRBV5-4,.,TGTGCCAGCAGCTTGTCCGAAGGGGCCTACGGGCAGTACTTC,CASSLSEGAYGQYF
.,TRBJ1-2,TRBV11-2,.,TGTGCCAGCAGCTTAGGGCAGGGCTATGGCTACACCTTC,CASSLGQGYGYTF